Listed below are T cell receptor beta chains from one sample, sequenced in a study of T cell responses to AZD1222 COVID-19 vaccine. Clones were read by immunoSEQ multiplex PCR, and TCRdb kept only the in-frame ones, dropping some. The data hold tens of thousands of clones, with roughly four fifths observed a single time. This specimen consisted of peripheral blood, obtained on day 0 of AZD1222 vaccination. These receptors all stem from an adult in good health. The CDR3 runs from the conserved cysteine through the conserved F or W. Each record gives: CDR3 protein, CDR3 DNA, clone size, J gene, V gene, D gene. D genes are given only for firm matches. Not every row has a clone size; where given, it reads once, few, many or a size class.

CDR3: CASSLRAENEKLFF
DNA: TGCGCCAGCAGCCTAAGGGCGGAAAATGAAAAACTGTTTTTT
size: .
J: TRBJ1-4
V: TRBV5-1
D: .

CDR3: CASSQDSSSGGAYNEQFF
DNA: TGTGCCAGCAGCCAAGATTCGTCTAGCGGGGGGGCTTACAATGAGCAGTTCTTC
size: .
J: TRBJ2-1
V: TRBV4-2
D: TRBD2

CDR3: CASSRATGTYEQYF
DNA: TGTGCCAGCAGCCGTGCGACAGGAACCTACGAGCAGTACTTC
size: .
J: TRBJ2-7
V: TRBV3-1/TRBV3-2
D: .

CDR3: CASSGRLAYEQYF
DNA: TGTGCCAGCAGCGGGAGACTAGCCTACGAGCAGTACTTC
size: few
J: TRBJ2-7
V: TRBV5-6
D: .

CDR3: CASSEELADFSSTDTQYF
DNA: TGCGCCAGCAGTGAGGAACTAGCGGATTTTTCTAGCACAGATACGCAGTATTTT
size: .
J: TRBJ2-3
V: TRBV10-1
D: TRBD2

CDR3: CASSWDRASSYNEQFF
DNA: TGCGCCAGCAGCTGGGACCGGGCCAGCTCCTACAATGAGCAGTTCTTC
size: .
J: TRBJ2-1
V: TRBV5-1
D: .

CDR3: CASSVDPRTGRNNEQFF
DNA: TGTGCCAGCAGCGTAGATCCCCGGACAGGGAGGAACAATGAGCAGTTCTTC
size: .
J: TRBJ2-1
V: TRBV9
D: TRBD1

CDR3: CASSQAKLFSNTEAFF
DNA: TGTGCCAGCAGCCAAGCGAAACTATTTAGTAACACTGAAGCTTTCTTT
size: .
J: TRBJ1-1
V: TRBV14
D: .

CDR3: CAIKRTGEENTEAFF
DNA: TGTGCCATCAAACGGACAGGGGAGGAGAACACTGAAGCTTTCTTT
size: once
J: TRBJ1-1
V: TRBV10-3
D: TRBD1

CDR3: CASSYEAGSGTEAFF
DNA: TGTGCCAGCAGTTACGAGGCGGGATCGGGGACTGAAGCTTTCTTT
size: .
J: TRBJ1-1
V: TRBV6-6
D: .

CDR3: CASSDDRGSVQFF
DNA: TGTGCCAGCAGTGACGACAGGGGATCAGTGCAGTTCTTC
size: few
J: TRBJ2-1
V: TRBV6-1
D: TRBD1

CDR3: CASSPTDTQYF
DNA: TGTGCCAGCTCACCGACAGATACGCAGTATTTT
size: .
J: TRBJ2-3
V: TRBV18
D: .

CDR3: CASSFGAASGANVLTF
DNA: TGCGCCAGCAGCTTTGGCGCGGCGTCAGGGGCCAACGTCCTGACTTTC
size: .
J: TRBJ2-6
V: TRBV5-1
D: .

CDR3: CASSQEGNTIYF
DNA: TGCGCCAGCAGCCAAGAGGGAAACACCATATATTTT
size: .
J: TRBJ1-3
V: TRBV4-1
D: .

CDR3: CASRQRQGTYEQYF
DNA: TGTGCCAGCCGACAAAGACAGGGCACGTACGAGCAGTACTTC
size: .
J: TRBJ2-7
V: TRBV2
D: TRBD1

CDR3: CASSAEGLPTEAFF
DNA: TGTGCCAGCAGCGCCGAGGGGCTGCCCACTGAAGCTTTCTTT
size: few
J: TRBJ1-1
V: TRBV9
D: .

CDR3: CASSLAWRGDYNEQFF
DNA: TGTGCCAGCAGCTTGGCCTGGCGGGGGGACTACAATGAGCAGTTCTTC
size: .
J: TRBJ2-1
V: TRBV5-5
D: TRBD2

CDR3: CASSISSGGSYNEQFF
DNA: TGTGCCAGTAGTATTTCTAGCGGGGGGTCCTACAATGAGCAGTTCTTC
size: .
J: TRBJ2-1
V: TRBV19
D: TRBD2

CDR3: CASSFFGGTDTQYF
DNA: TGTGCCAGCAGCTTTTTCGGGGGCACAGATACGCAGTATTTT
size: .
J: TRBJ2-3
V: TRBV7-9
D: .

CDR3: CASTPVAGDAEQYF
DNA: TGTGCCAGCACCCCCGTGGCAGGGGACGCCGAGCAGTACTTC
size: few
J: TRBJ2-7
V: TRBV27
D: .

CDR3: CASSQGAPANTGELFF
DNA: TGTGCCAGCAGCCAAGGGGCTCCAGCGAACACCGGGGAGCTGTTTTTT
size: .
J: TRBJ2-2
V: TRBV3-1/TRBV3-2
D: .

CDR3: CASSERGGSEQYF
DNA: TGTGCCAGCAGCGAGAGGGGGGGAAGCGAGCAGTACTTC
size: .
J: TRBJ2-7
V: TRBV9
D: .

CDR3: CASTAVYEKLFF
DNA: TGTGCCAGCACCGCAGTTTATGAAAAACTGTTTTTT
size: .
J: TRBJ1-4
V: TRBV28
D: .

CDR3: CASSRDRAEETQYF
DNA: TGTGCCTCATCAAGGGACAGGGCTGAAGAGACCCAGTACTTC
size: .
J: TRBJ2-5
V: TRBV7-3
D: TRBD1

CDR3: CASSQDSVGLEYDYGYTF
DNA: TGTGCCAGCAGCCAAGACTCTGTGGGCCTCGAGTATGACTATGGCTACACCTTC
size: .
J: TRBJ1-2
V: TRBV3-1/TRBV3-2
D: .

CDR3: CASSQSSTTGQTYEQYF
DNA: TGTGCCAGCAGCCAATCGTCTACTACGGGACAAACCTACGAGCAGTACTTC
size: .
J: TRBJ2-7
V: TRBV4-2
D: .

CDR3: CASGLVGTGGDTEAFF
DNA: TGTGCTAGTGGTTTGGTGGGGACAGGGGGGGACACTGAAGCTTTCTTT
size: .
J: TRBJ1-1
V: TRBV12-5
D: TRBD1

CDR3: CASSPRLAGLPEAQYF
DNA: TGTGCCAGCAGCCCGCGACTAGCGGGACTACCCGAGGCCCAGTACTTC
size: .
J: TRBJ2-5
V: TRBV7-2
D: TRBD2

CDR3: CASSLGQGARNTEAFF
DNA: TGTGCCAGCAGTCTGGGACAGGGGGCGAGGAACACTGAAGCTTTCTTT
size: .
J: TRBJ1-1
V: TRBV5-5
D: TRBD1

CDR3: CASSLRGNYGYTF
DNA: TGTGCCAGCAGTTTGCGGGGCAACTATGGCTACACCTTC
size: .
J: TRBJ1-2
V: TRBV12-3/TRBV12-4
D: .

CDR3: CASSLNDGYEQYF
DNA: TGTGCCAGCAGCTTGAACGACGGCTACGAGCAGTACTTC
size: .
J: TRBJ2-7
V: TRBV5-6
D: .

CDR3: CASSEVQGSSYEQYF
DNA: TGTGCCAGCAGTGAGGTTCAGGGCAGCTCCTACGAGCAGTACTTC
size: .
J: TRBJ2-7
V: TRBV2
D: .

CDR3: CAWRDGPGREKLFF
DNA: TGTGCCTGGAGAGATGGACCGGGGCGAGAAAAACTGTTTTTT
size: .
J: TRBJ1-4
V: TRBV30
D: .

CDR3: CASSDQGRNQPQHF
DNA: TGTGCCAGCAGTGACCAAGGCCGGAATCAGCCCCAGCATTTT
size: .
J: TRBJ1-5
V: TRBV6-1
D: .

CDR3: CSASEISGQYHREQYF
DNA: TGCAGTGCTAGTGAAATTAGCGGACAGTACCACCGGGAGCAGTACTTC
size: medium-sized
J: TRBJ2-7
V: TRBV20-1
D: .

CDR3: CASSFYNEQFF
DNA: TGTGCCAGCAGTTTCTACAATGAGCAGTTCTTC
size: .
J: TRBJ2-1
V: TRBV27
D: .

CDR3: CASSVEAQGGYEQYF
DNA: TGTGCCAGCAGCGTAGAGGCACAGGGCGGCTACGAGCAGTACTTC
size: .
J: TRBJ2-7
V: TRBV9
D: .

CDR3: CAWSTGTNTEAFF
DNA: TGTGCCTGGAGCACAGGGACGAACACTGAAGCTTTCTTT
size: .
J: TRBJ1-1
V: TRBV30
D: .

CDR3: CASSKVLEQNNQPQHF
DNA: TGTGCCAGCAGCAAAGTGCTGGAACAGAACAATCAGCCCCAGCATTTT
size: .
J: TRBJ1-5
V: TRBV21-1
D: .

CDR3: CASSSDPNYGYTF
DNA: TGCGCCAGCAGCTCCGACCCGAACTATGGCTACACCTTC
size: .
J: TRBJ1-2
V: TRBV5-1
D: .

CDR3: CASSRGPVAGGYEKLFF
DNA: TGCGCCAGCAGCCGGGGGCCAGTCGCGGGTGGATATGAAAAACTGTTTTTT
size: .
J: TRBJ1-4
V: TRBV4-1
D: .

CDR3: CASQLQGQHSPLHF
DNA: TGTGCCAGCCAACTGCAGGGCCAACATTCACCCCTCCACTTT
size: .
J: TRBJ1-6
V: TRBV5-4
D: .

CDR3: CASRSTGTKSQHF
DNA: TGTGCCAGCAGGTCGACAGGGACAAAGTCCCAGCATTTT
size: .
J: TRBJ1-5
V: TRBV12-3/TRBV12-4
D: TRBD1

CDR3: CASRKWTGGLGTEAFF
DNA: TGTGCCAGCAGAAAATGGACAGGGGGCTTGGGGACTGAAGCTTTCTTT
size: .
J: TRBJ1-1
V: TRBV3-1/TRBV3-2
D: TRBD1

CDR3: CASTPRGSSYEQYF
DNA: TGTGCCAGCACCCCCAGGGGCAGCTCCTACGAGCAGTACTTC
size: .
J: TRBJ2-7
V: TRBV6-2/TRBV6-3
D: .

CDR3: CASSVSGGGTDTQYF
DNA: TGTGCCAGCAGCGTTAGCGGGGGTGGTACAGATACGCAGTATTTT
size: once
J: TRBJ2-3
V: TRBV9
D: TRBD2

CDR3: CASGYRTGQGTEAFF
DNA: TGTGCTAGTGGATACCGGACAGGGCAAGGCACTGAAGCTTTCTTT
size: .
J: TRBJ1-1
V: TRBV12-5
D: TRBD1

CDR3: CASSESVGTEAFF
DNA: TGCGCCAGCAGTGAGTCGGTGGGTACTGAAGCTTTCTTT
size: .
J: TRBJ1-1
V: TRBV10-1
D: .

CDR3: CASSQDPSFYSNQPQHF
DNA: TGCGCCAGCAGCCAAGATCCCAGCTTCTATAGCAATCAGCCCCAGCATTTT
size: few
J: TRBJ1-5
V: TRBV4-1
D: .

CDR3: CSVVPSGGLGLGTEAFF
DNA: TGCAGCGTTGTCCCGAGCGGGGGCCTCGGGTTGGGCACTGAAGCTTTCTTT
size: .
J: TRBJ1-1
V: TRBV29-1
D: .

CDR3: CASSYSRGTGHEKLFF
DNA: TGTGCCAGCAGTTACTCTCGGGGGACAGGGCATGAAAAACTGTTTTTT
size: few
J: TRBJ1-4
V: TRBV6-5
D: TRBD1